A single sample gave rise to the 13 T cell receptor beta chains below, sequenced in a study of identifying expanded T cells in peripheral blood (dated 2019 in TCRdb). Library creation used the immunoSEQ multiplex PCR assay. Not all clones reach the TCRdb copy of this immuneACCESS table, which keeps in-frame sequences only. Checked studies attribute under half of the gap to unresolved V genes and leave the rest unexplained. The sample table holds approximately 120,000 clones, of which about nine tenths were seen once. The ten most abundant clones make up around 8.3% of the sample. The sample taken for sequencing was blood. The source is a person aged 18-70 years in good health.

The chain carries TRBV7-8 and TRBJ1-2; D might be TRBD1 (5 bases). The CDR3 spans 13 residues. The V gene lost 7 bases and the J gene lost 3 bases, with 12 bases spanning the gap. Germline V CDR1 and CDR2: SGHVS, FQNEAQ. The CDR3 DNA is TGTGCCAGCACCATCCGGGGGGACTATGGCTACACCTTC. Amino acid sequence: CASTIRGDYGYTF.

This chain joins TRBV2 and TRBJ2-5; no clear D. In germline, CDR1 is SNHLY, CDR2 FYNNEI. Trimming cost V 6 bases and J 5 bases, with 13 bases left between them. This CDR3 spans 13 amino acids. The CDR3 DNA follows: TGTGCCAGCAGCTACAGTCCCGGGGAGACCCAGTACTTC. Residues: CASSYSPGETQYF.

This rearrangement joins TRBV4-2 to TRBJ2-1, with D unclear. Trimming left V 4 bases short and J 0 bases short, with 19 bases between. Germline lookup yields CDR1 LGHNA and CDR2 YNFKEQ. The CDR3 sequence is 18 residues long. The CDR3 DNA reads TGTGCCAGCAGCCTGCAAATACTAACTCAAAGCTCCTACAATGAGCAGTTCTTC. Translated: CASSLQILTQSSYNEQFF.

This clone is a singleton in its sample. The chain carries TRBV6-6 and TRBJ1-2; 8 nucleotides align to TRBD1. The junction had 9 bases not matched to a gene; V was cut back by 5 bases and J by 4 bases. CDR3 length: 15 residues. Germline V gives CDR1 MNHNY, CDR2 SVGAGI (reference sequence). The CDR3 sequence: CASSNRQGTLYGYTF. In DNA form, the CDR3 reads TGTGCCAGCAGTAACAGACAGGGGACACTCTATGGCTACACCTTC.

This clone was seen a few times. The gene calls are TRBV5-6 and TRBJ1-2; no firm D call. From germline, CDR1 is SGHDT and CDR2 YYEEEE. The CDR3 length is 13 residues. V was shortened by 4 bases and J by 4 bases, with 11 bases between the two germline ends. CDR3 sequence reads: CASSPALSYGYTF. CDR3 DNA: TGTGCCAGCAGCCCGGCCCTTTCCTATGGCTACACCTTC.

This chain connects TRBV5-4 to TRBJ1-1; D is ambiguous. The CDR3 spans 13 residues. CDR1 and CDR2 (germline): SGHNT, YYREEE (reference sequence). V lost 2 bases, J lost 4 bases, and 9 bases lay in between. The CDR3 nucleotides are TGTGCCAGCAGCTTCCGTGCCAGCACTGAAGCTTTCTTT. Encoded protein: CASSFRASTEAFF.

Written as DNA, the CDR3 is TGTGCCAGCAGCTTAGCGTCAGGGCAACGCAATCAGCCCCAGCATTTT. Translating it yields CASSLASGQRNQPQHF. The chain recombines TRBV7-2 with TRBJ1-5; D is possibly TRBD1 (5 bases). The CDR3 length is 16 residues. The germline CDR1 and CDR2 sequences are SGHTA and FQGNSA. Trimming took off 0 bases at V and 2 bases at J, with 11 bases between the two ends.

This chain links TRBV18 with TRBJ1-1; D is possibly TRBD1 (5 bases). Per germline, CDR1 KGHSH and CDR2 LQKENI. This CDR3 contains 14 residues. Trimming left V 3 bases short and J 4 bases short, with 12 bases between. CDR3 region: CASSPRGEVTEAFF. CDR3 nucleotides: TGTGCCAGCTCACCTCGGGGGGAGGTCACTGAAGCTTTCTTT.

The chain joins TRBV14 to TRBJ2-7; D is undetermined. V was clipped by 3 bases and J by 2 bases, with 20 bases between them. CDR3 length: 17 amino acids. Germline CDR1 reads SGHDN; CDR2 reads FVKESK. The CDR3, as DNA: TGTGCCAGCAGCCAGAGGTATTGGGTGGACGGTACCTACGAGCAGTACTTC. Encoded protein: CASSQRYWVDGTYEQYF.

This rearrangement joins TRBV28 to TRBJ2-7; 8 bases align to TRBD1. This CDR3 spans 14 amino acids. The germline CDR1 and CDR2 sequences are MDHEN and SYDVKM. The ends lost 6 bases at V and 0 bases at J; junction bases unmatched: 4. This CDR3 is CASRGTGRSYEQYF. The CDR3 DNA reads TGTGCCAGCAGGGGGACAGGTCGCTCCTACGAGCAGTACTTC.

The rearrangement links TRBV18 to TRBJ2-7, with 11 bases identical to TRBD1. The CDR3 sequence is 15 residues long. Trimming at V came to 3 bases and at J to 5 bases, leaving 6 bases not matched to a gene. The germline CDR1 and CDR2 sequences are KGHSH and LQKENI. The CDR3 sequence: CASSPPGQGGNEQYF. The CDR3 DNA follows: TGTGCCAGCTCACCTCCGGGACAGGGGGGAAACGAGCAGTACTTC.

V and J are TRBV28 and TRBJ2-5, with D possibly matching TRBD1 (6 bases). Germline-derived CDR1 and CDR2 are MDHEN and SYDVKM. The germline V and J ends were trimmed by 6 bases and 2 bases, with 10 bases remaining between them. The CDR3 length is 13 residues. CDR3 DNA: TGTGCCAGCAGAGGGGACAATCAAGAGACCCAGTACTTC. Translating it yields CASRGDNQETQYF.

The chain combines TRBV14 with TRBJ1-6; D is perhaps TRBD1 (6 bases). Germline V gene data show CDR1 as SGHDN and CDR2 as FVKESK. The CDR3 runs 16 residues. V was cut by 5 bases and J by 2 bases, with 13 bases left in between. The CDR3 loop is CASSVRGGAYNSPLHF. In DNA form, the CDR3 reads TGTGCCAGCAGCGTCAGGGGAGGGGCCTATAATTCACCCCTCCACTTT.